This T cell receptor (beta chain) was captured by sequencing in a study of blood T cell repertoires in COVID-19. Study at large: The United States, Italy and Spain supplied acute and convalescent COVID-19 samples. The cDNA or gDNA used as material had been derived from T cells, B-cell-depleted T cells, or PBMCs.

Germline values: CDR1 KGHSH, CDR2 LQKENI. The V and J ends lost 2 bases and 8 bases respectively, with 13 bases between them. The CDR3 is made up of 14 amino acids. Original analysis: The assay estimated nucleated cells by amplifying reference gene primers. TCRdb keeps only in-frame clones here, not all; method: immunoSEQ multiplex PCR. V, J and clone size are taken as reported in that table, and D and trimming were inferred from the DNA itself. The data hold about 37,000 clones, with roughly 78% observed a single time. The receptor was isolated from a woman between 65 and 79 years old with acute or convalescent COVID-19. The rearrangement uses TRBV18 and TRBJ2-1, with a tentative D call TRBD1 (5 bases). Material: peripheral blood. The chain's CDR3 is CASSPAAKGDEQFF. The CDR3, as DNA: TGTGCCAGCTCACCAGCGGCTAAAGGGGATGAGCAGTTCTTC.